This TCR beta chain originates from a study of cytomegalovirus exposure and HLA in healthy donors (dated by TCRdb to 2016 to 2017). With respect to the entire study: An earlier analysis of approximately 640 of the donors reported 250 to 350 Gb of sequence data and 100 million to 140 million unique TCR beta sequences from about 200 million T cells. Approximately 330 gigabases of sequencing data and approximately 91 million unique TCR sequences made up an early release that covered approximately 700 HLA-typed donors. The study aimed to test whether cataloging public T cell receptors could reveal signatures of past pathogen exposure. The study used immunosequencing to profile the T cell repertoires of several hundred subjects and linked those repertoires to cytomegalovirus serostatus. All discovery cohort repertoires had been generated on a single sequencing platform. The genetic ancestry cluster associated with self-reported Caucasian donors included 81% of the roughly 400 genotyped donors. Among some 400 genotyped donors of the cohort, an average of 235,054 unique TCR beta nucleotide sequences were sequenced per donor, about a sixth of them non-productive. The study combined high-throughput TCR immunosequencing, statistical association of individual TCRs with disease status, and machine learning to predict cytomegalovirus infection status. Rather than using new phenotypic data, the later analysis identified candidate immune exposures from TCR beta sequences and from how often those sequences occurred across donors. Typing coverage varied by locus: about 629-640 donors for A, B, C, DRB1 and DQB1; more than 500 for DQA1; over 600 for DPA1; fewer than 480 for DPB1. A later genetic analysis used genome-wide SNP genotypes for about 65% of the roughly 670 donors, treating that subset as a discovery cohort. An earlier analysis of a few hundred of the donors applied high-throughput TCR beta sequencing to assess whether each TCR beta V gene segment acted as functional or pseudogenic. Donor age, sex, ethnicity and CMV serostatus were compiled alongside the repertoire data. To study patterns of TCR occurrence, a later analysis re-analyzed previously published TCR beta repertoires from around 700 donors and added high-resolution HLA genotyping. HLA typing covered class I and class II loci at four-digit resolution. In addition to the first cohort of roughly 670 subjects, a separate validation cohort of 100 to 150 different subjects was used. A handful of DR-DQ haplotypes were handled as single units for association and clustering because linkage in the cohort was strong.

About this clone: The clone's antigen remains unknown. Per-base qualities were not stored, and no clone one base away is much larger.

Overall study results and their limits: A few of the identified cytomegalovirus-associated TCR beta chains were confirmed in vitro to be specific for cytomegalovirus antigens. In a later analysis, TCR association rates were found to vary across HLA loci, with the most associated TCRs seen for DRB1 alleles and the fewest for HLA-C alleles. In a later analysis, most CMV-associated TCR beta chains were found to appear HLA-restricted, with HLA associations seemingly driven largely by CMV exposure. Sequencing depth was assumed to be roughly uniform across donors in the presence/absence analyses, though that assumption may not hold. An association between a missense DCLRE1C variant and V-gene and J-gene trimming of TCR beta chains was found in a later genetic analysis and replicated in an independent cohort. Linkage disequilibrium might explain the correlated functional status among segregating V segments, but an unknown experimental factor could not be ruled out. A further reported finding was that TCR beta sequences accurately predicted the HLA-A and HLA-B alleles for most subjects in the first cohort. When HLA alleles, especially DR and DQ, strongly co-occurred, attributing TCR associations to individual alleles was difficult. The authors suggested that the approach could potentially be extended to other disease states and immunological phenotypes. In a later analysis, HLA-associated TCR beta chains were found to be more clonally expanded and to have lower generation probabilities than equally common non-associated chains. Across donors, most TCR sequences were observed very rarely, whereas some public TCRs were present in many individuals. Because HLA typing was unavailable for some donors at each locus, only the typed subset was used in association tests. In a later analysis, several top co-occurrence clusters were reported to appear linked to parvovirus B19, influenza, CMV and Epstein-Barr virus. In both the original and validation cohorts, the classifier was reported to diagnose cytomegalovirus status with high specificity and sensitivity. A cluster of highly shared sequence variants was judged likely to represent a technical artifact of the sequencing pipeline. Some IMGT-functional V segments, including TRBV6-2 and TRBV6-3, could not be told apart with the 87-base-pair reads, so those segments were excluded. According to a later genetic analysis, donors in an Asian-associated ancestry cluster had fewer N-insertions in productive TCRs than the roughly 670-donor mean. For the cohort, immune exposure information was limited to CMV serostatus. Fewer than 20 rarely observed V segments, including chromosome 9 orphons, were excluded from the earlier analysis of about 610 of the donors because counts were too low. In an earlier analysis of more than 500 of the donors, most TCR beta V segments appeared in productive rearrangements about 87% or about 30% of the time, broadly matching IMGT annotations. Only TCR beta chains were sequenced in this cohort, and the absence of alpha or paired-chain data limited detectable features. The study listed 150 to 200 TCR beta chains as associated with cytomegalovirus. Specific HLA alleles were associated with 15,000 to 20,000 TCR beta sequences at a false discovery rate of 0.05 in a later analysis.

From a lookup of the germline V gene, CDR1 and CDR2 are SGHRS and YFSETQ. From the cysteine up to the phenylalanine, the CDR3 has a length of 14 residues. Solely the CDR3 DNA is kept, with 42 bases framed from the first base. V and J are trimmed by 0 bases and 7 bases, and the gene matches miss 5 bases of the junction. Library construction relied on the immunoSEQ multiplex PCR assay. The multiplex PCR relied on a mix of 60 forward primers for TCR Vbeta segments and 13 reverse primers for TCR Jbeta segments. A multiplex PCR assay on genomic DNA amplified the CDR3 region of rearranged TCR beta genes. Amplified TCR beta libraries were sequenced as 87-base-pair reads on the Illumina HiSeq System. The paper's processing steps were these. A later analysis counted 75 million to 100 million unique TCR beta chains across the 666 repertoires, and around 9.9 million of these chains were shared by at least two donors. Raw reads were error-corrected and collapsed into unique sequences with a nearest-neighbor algorithm that merged closely related sequences to remove PCR and sequencing errors. V, D and J gene segments were assigned by aligning CDR3 sequences to IMGT reference sequences. For a sequence to be retained, a match of at least six nucleotides was required to both a V gene segment and a J gene segment. A rearrangement was called productive if the CDR3 had no stop codons and remained in frame with V and J, and every other rearrangement was called non-productive. Following IMGT convention, CDR3 was defined as the stretch from the second conserved V-encoded cysteine up to the conserved J-encoded phenylalanine. In an earlier analysis of 550 to 650 of the donors, sequences lacking an unambiguous match to a single V gene segment were excluded. An earlier analysis of a few hundred of the donors called V segments functional above 56.7% productive rearrangements and segregating when the between-donor standard deviation exceeded 5%. A statistical classification framework was developed to diagnose cytomegalovirus status using the catalog of TCR beta chain sequences. V and J gene assignment, in a later analysis, came from comparing TCR nucleotide sequences with IMGT/GENE-DB human TR gene sequences. In a later analysis, CDR3 sequences and most-parsimonious VDJ recombination scenarios were assigned using the TCRdist pipeline. A later analysis defined each TCR beta chain by its CDR3 amino acid sequence plus V-gene family, and excluded reads lacking a unique V-gene family. As a way to deal with suspected cross-contamination and a sequencing artifact, a later analysis dropped over 550 nucleotide sequences that were highly shared and had low generation probability. A later analysis calculated a clonal expansion index for each public chain from normalized within-repertoire ranks of inferred template counts. In a later analysis, generation probabilities were computed with a VDJ recombination model fitted to out-of-frame rearrangements, and the resulting probabilities were checked against IGoR. A later analysis scored TCR-TCR, TCR-HLA and TCR-CMV co-occurrence with hypergeometric tests, applying a repertoire-size bias correction to TCR pairs. False discovery rates were estimated in a later analysis by permuting HLA or CMV assignments 20 times. In a later analysis, co-occurring TCRs were grouped using DBSCAN, with TCRdist sequence similarity added in when clustering inside HLA-allele-positive subsets. Repertoires with fewer than 30,000 or more than 120,000 public chains were left out of co-occurrence clustering, as were five repertoires with anomalous nucleotide sharing. TCRdb carries this immuneACCESS record with in-frame sequences only. Its versions omit some clonotypes, under half of them owing to an unresolved V gene in the studies checked, with the rest unexplained. The DNA gave D and trimming, while V, J and clone size come from that table. Present in this sample are some 180,000 clones, about 80% of which were seen just once. The ten largest clonotypes hold more than 1.5% of the sample.

The cohort comprised 710 or so healthy bone marrow donors. At the time of sampling, every cohort member was nominally healthy, though immune exposures that went unrecorded were likely present. The donor was CMV seronegative and belonged to the group of more than 300 seronegative cohort members. Each donor provided a peripheral blood sample, and peripheral blood mononuclear cells were used for TCR beta sequencing. Genomic DNA was extracted from the blood cell samples with the Qiagen DNeasy Blood Extraction Kit. This chain joins TRBV5-1 to TRBJ1-2; a stretch of 8 junction bases matches TRBD1. Sequenced sample: PBMCs. The receptor comes from a man aged 40-50 years in good health and CMV-seronegative. The DNA is as follows: TGCGCCAGCAGCTTGGCGGACAGGGCGAGTGGCTACACCTTC. Its amino acids are CASSLADRASGYTF. With the rest looked up from the reference TRBV5-1 and TRBJ1-2 genes rather than sequenced, the full variable domain is KAGVTQTPRYLIKTRGQQVTLSCSPISGHRSVSWYQQTPGQGLQFLFEYFSETQRNKGNFPGRFSGRQFSNSRSEMNVSTLELGDSALYLCASSLADRASGYTFGSGTRLTVV.